Listed here are 19 T cell receptor beta chains from one sample, sequenced in a study of graft-versus-host responses after intestinal transplantation. Libraries were prepared by immunoSEQ multiplex PCR; TCRdb keeps only in-frame clonotypes and omits some of them. The sample contains about 15,000 clones, about 89% of which appear only once. Material: bone marrow, obtained about 120 days after intestinal transplantation. The receptors come from a human patient who received an intestinal transplant, so some T cells may come from the graft donor.

The chain joins TRBV11-3 to TRBJ2-7, with 7 bases aligning to TRBD1. This CDR3 has 14 amino acids. Germline trimming cut 3 bases from V and 3 bases from J; bases unmatched to any gene: 5. Germline CDR1 reads SGHNT; CDR2 reads YENEEA. This CDR3 is CASSLGTAHYEQYF. CDR3 nucleotide sequence: TGTGCCAGCAGCTTGGGGACAGCCCACTACGAGCAGTACTTC. Drawing the rest from reference TRBV11-3 and TRBJ2-7, the complete variable domain is EAGVVQSPRYKIIEKKQPVAFWCNPISGHNTLYWYLQNLGQGPELLIRYENEEAVDDSQLPKDRFSAERLKGVDSTLKIQPAELGDSAVYLCASSLGTAHYEQYFGPGTRLTVT.

This chain connects TRBV5-1 to TRBJ1-1; 9 bases match TRBD1. The J segment lost 10 bases and the V segment lost 1 base, leaving 20 bases of the junction unmatched. This CDR3 contains 18 residues. CDR1 and CDR2 (germline): SGHRS, YFSETQ. The chain's CDR3 is CASSLSGGTTQGAQRAFF. CDR3 bases: TGCGCCAGCAGCTTGAGTGGGGGGACAACACAGGGGGCGCAGCGAGCTTTCTTT.

The table lists this clone with a few counts. V usage is TRBV30 and J usage is TRBJ1-2; D gene unclear. Germline values: CDR1 GTSNPN, CDR2 SVGIG (reference sequence). V shed 1 base and J shed 2 bases, with 11 bases lying between them. The CDR3 has 14 amino acids. The CDR3 loop reads CAWSGRRSNYGYTF. CDR3 coding DNA: TGTGCCTGGAGTGGACGGAGATCGAACTATGGCTACACCTTC.

Details on this clone: Other nucleotide sequences in the sample specify the same CDR3. J is TRBJ2-7 and V is TRBV6-1; 8 nucleotides agree with TRBD2. V gave up 3 bases and J gave up 4 bases; unmatched junction bases: 8. CDR1 MNHNS and CDR2 SASEGT come from the germline V gene. The CDR3 has 15 amino acids. For the CDR3, the DNA is TGTGCCAGCAGTGAGGGGTTAGCGGGGTCGTACGAGCAGTACTTC. It codes for CASSEGLAGSYEQYF.

The chain employs TRBV5-5 and TRBJ2-1; D is possibly TRBD2 (6 bases). V was trimmed by 4 bases and J by 2 bases, leaving 16 bases between them. CDR1 and CDR2 from the germline V gene are SGHKS and YYEKEE (reference sequence). The CDR3 is 16 amino acids. CDR3 sequence reads: CASSLYFSGAYNEQFF. The CDR3 nucleotides are TGTGCCAGCAGCCTATACTTTAGCGGAGCCTACAATGAGCAGTTCTTC. Full variable domain (missing parts from reference TRBV5-5 and TRBJ2-1): DAGVTQSPTHLIKTRGQQVTLRCSPISGHKSVSWYQQVLGQGPQFIFQYYEKEERGRGNFPDRFSARQFPNYSSELNVNALLLGDSALYLCASSLYFSGAYNEQFFGPGTRLTVL.

The CDR3 spells CASSIPGQFQETQYF. CDR3 nucleotide sequence: TGCGCCAGCAGTATCCCGGGACAGTTCCAAGAGACCCAGTACTTC. The chain recombines TRBV10-1 with TRBJ2-5; 7 positions match TRBD1. The trim removed 5 bases at V and 1 base at J, leaving 7 bases unmatched. Germline V gene lookup returns CDR1 WNHNN and CDR2 SYGVQD (reference sequence). This CDR3 has 15 amino acids.

V and J are TRBV19 and TRBJ2-2, with TRBD1 as a possible D gene (5 bases). CDR3 length equals 14 residues. Per the germline V gene, CDR1 is LNHDA and CDR2 is SQIVND (reference sequence). V was cut by 3 bases and J by 1 base, with 6 bases left in between. CDR3 nucleotide sequence: TGTGCCAGTAGTATTAGGGGGAACACCGGGGAGCTGTTTTTT. Amino acid sequence: CASSIRGNTGELFF. Drawing the rest from reference TRBV19 and TRBJ2-2, the complete variable domain is DGGITQSPKYLFRKEGQNVTLSCEQNLNHDAMYWYRQDPGQGLRLIYYSQIVNDFQKGDIAEGYSVSREKKESFPLTVTSAQKNPTAFYLCASSIRGNTGELFFGEGSRLTVL.

V and J are TRBV6-4 and TRBJ2-1, with 13 bases lining up with TRBD2. The junction had 6 bases not matched to a gene; V was cut back by 5 bases and J by 5 bases. This CDR3 contains 16 residues. Germline V gene sequence: CDR1 MRHNA, CDR2 SNTAGT. The CDR3 DNA reads TGTGCCAGCAGTACCGGGACTAGCGGGATTAACAATGAGCAGTTCTTC. It codes for CASSTGTSGINNEQFF.

This sequence joins TRBV27 and TRBJ2-1, with a possible D match to TRBD2 (6 bases). The CDR3 spans 15 residues. Trimming cost V 5 bases and J 8 bases, with 19 bases left between them. Germline V gene data show CDR1 as MNHEY and CDR2 as SMNVEV (reference sequence). For the CDR3, the DNA is TGTGCCAGCAGTCCGGCCCGGGGAAGGAGGGATGAGCAGTTCTTC. It yields the protein CASSPARGRRDEQFF.

This clone was detected only a few times. The V and J genes are TRBV27 and TRBJ2-7; D is uncertain. Germline values: CDR1 MNHEY, CDR2 SMNVEV (reference sequence). The V end lost 1 base, the J end lost 4 bases, and 11 bases lay between the germline ends. The CDR3 consists of 14 residues. The CDR3 loop reads CASSLFLGFYEQYF. The CDR3 DNA reads as TGTGCCAGCAGTTTATTCTTGGGGTTTTACGAGCAGTACTTC.

This clone was seen once. This chain connects TRBV6-1 to TRBJ2-5; TRBD2 aligns across 10 bases. Near its end, the DNA agrees better with TRBJ2-7, so the J call may be wrong. The germline gives CDR1 MNHNS, CDR2 SASEGT. The CDR3 runs to 15 residues. DNA for the CDR3: TGTGCCAGCAGTGAAGCCGCTAGCGGGAGCTACGAGCAGTACTTC. This codes for CASSEAASGSYEQYF.

The CDR3 spells CASSLGIVRASRYEQYF. The CDR3 DNA sequence: TGTGCCAGCAGCTTGGGTATTGTCAGGGCCAGCAGATACGAGCAGTACTTC. The chain recombines TRBV5-5 with TRBJ2-7; D is perhaps TRBD1 (5 bases). This CDR3 has 17 residues. Trimming pared 0 bases from V and 4 bases from J, leaving 20 bases between. CDR1 is SGHKS and CDR2 is YYEKEE in the germline V gene (reference sequence).

This sequence joins TRBV9 and TRBJ2-3; D remains unclear. In germline, CDR1 is SGDLS, CDR2 YYNGEE. The CDR3 extends over 14 amino acids. With 6 bases removed from V and 0 bases from J, the gap between germline ends came to 11 bases. The CDR3 coding sequence is TGTGCCAGCAATAACGACGCTAGCACAGATACGCAGTATTTT. Translated: CASNNDASTDTQYF.

The chain recombines TRBV9 with TRBJ2-7; 10 nucleotides match TRBD1. Per the germline V gene, CDR1 is SGDLS and CDR2 is YYNGEE. There are 14 residues in the CDR3. The V segment lost 0 bases and the J segment 5 bases; nucleotides outside the gene matches: 2. CDR3 loop: CASSVEGQGDEQYF. The DNA of the CDR3 is TGTGCCAGCAGCGTAGAAGGACAGGGGGACGAGCAGTACTTC.

This clone was counted a single time. The chain has TRBV5-4 and TRBJ1-2; no firm D call. V lost 5 bases and J lost 4, with 15 bases in between. Germline V gives CDR1 SGHNT, CDR2 YYREEE (reference sequence). The CDR3 runs to 14 residues. The CDR3 sequence is CASSFSGELYGYTF. The CDR3 nucleotides read TGTGCCAGCAGTTTCTCAGGAGAGCTCTATGGCTACACCTTC.

The chain carries TRBV28 and TRBJ1-3, with 7 positions matching TRBD1. The ends lost 3 bases at V and 4 bases at J; junction bases unmatched: 3. Germline CDR1 MDHEN, CDR2 SYDVKM. The CDR3 sequence is 14 residues long. In DNA, the CDR3 is TGTGCCAGCAGTTTGGGAGGGGGCGGAAACACCATATATTTT. Protein product: CASSLGGGGNTIYF.

V gene TRBV7-2 combines with J gene TRBJ1-1; D might be TRBD1 (5 bases). Trimming took 3 bases from V and 4 from J, leaving 12 bases between them. The CDR3 runs 14 residues. Looked up from germline, CDR1 is SGHTA and CDR2 is FQGNSA. CDR3: CASSFGAAGTEAFF. CDR3 coding DNA: TGTGCCAGCAGCTTCGGGGCAGCGGGCACTGAAGCTTTCTTT.

This clone is large within its sample. Other DNA sequences from this sample encode an identical CDR3 as well. V usage is TRBV5-6 and J usage is TRBJ1-1; no clear D. This CDR3 is 12 amino acids long. Germline CDR1 reads SGHDT; CDR2 reads YYEEEE. V lost 4 bases and J 5 bases, leaving 9 bases between the germline ends. The CDR3 reads CASSLRGTEAFF. CDR3 DNA: TGTGCCAGCAGCCTTCGGGGTACTGAAGCTTTCTTT.

CDR3 loop: CASSYFGNTEAFF. The CDR3 DNA sequence: TGTGCCAGCAGTTACTTTGGGAACACTGAAGCTTTCTTT. The rearrangement links TRBV6-5 to TRBJ1-1, with D unclear. Germline loops: CDR1 MNHEY, CDR2 SVGAGI. CDR3 size: 13 residues. The V gene lost 1 base and the J gene lost 1 base, with 4 bases spanning the gap.